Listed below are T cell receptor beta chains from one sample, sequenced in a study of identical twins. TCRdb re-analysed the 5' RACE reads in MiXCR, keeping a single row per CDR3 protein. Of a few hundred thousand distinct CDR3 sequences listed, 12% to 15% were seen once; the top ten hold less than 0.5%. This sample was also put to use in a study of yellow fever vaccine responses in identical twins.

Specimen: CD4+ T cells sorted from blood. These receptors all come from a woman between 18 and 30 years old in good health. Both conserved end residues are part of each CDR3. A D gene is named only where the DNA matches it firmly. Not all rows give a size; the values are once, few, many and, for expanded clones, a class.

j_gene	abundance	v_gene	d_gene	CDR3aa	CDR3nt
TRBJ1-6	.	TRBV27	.	CASSFYNSPLHF	TGTGCCAGCAGTTTCTATAATTCACCCCTCCACTTT
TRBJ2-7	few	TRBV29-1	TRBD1	CSAGGQPYEQYF	TGCAGCGCTGGGGGACAGCCCTACGAGCAGTACTTC
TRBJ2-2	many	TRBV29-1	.	CSGTGFNTGELFF	TGCAGCGGAACAGGCTTTAACACCGGGGAGCTGTTTTTT
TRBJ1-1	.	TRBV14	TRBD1	CASSQGTAIEAFF	TGTGCCAGCAGCCAGGGGACAGCCATAGAAGCTTTCTTT
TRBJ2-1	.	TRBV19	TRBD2	CASSKTSGRSTNEQFF	TGTGCCAGTAGTAAAACTAGCGGGAGGTCCACAAATGAGCAGTTCTTC
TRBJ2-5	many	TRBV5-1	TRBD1	CASSTGQGGETQYF	TGCGCCAGCAGCACGGGACAGGGCGGAGAGACCCAGTACTTC
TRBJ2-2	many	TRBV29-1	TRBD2	CSAARDSGSNTGELFF	TGCAGCGCTGCACGGGATAGCGGGTCGAACACCGGGGAGCTGTTTTTT
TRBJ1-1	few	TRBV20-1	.	CTTGGFTEAFF	TGCACCACGGGTGGTTTCACTGAAGCTTTCTTT
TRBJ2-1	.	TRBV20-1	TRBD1	CSATRDRANYNEQFF	TGCAGTGCAACCCGGGACAGGGCCAACTACAATGAGCAGTTCTTC
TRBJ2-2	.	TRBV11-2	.	CASSFTPGAGELFF	TGTGCCAGCAGCTTCACCCCAGGTGCTGGGGAGCTGTTTTTT
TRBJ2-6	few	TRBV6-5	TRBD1	CASSSDITGAWANVLTF	TGTGCCAGCAGTTCTGATATCACAGGGGCTTGGGCCAACGTCCTGACTTTC
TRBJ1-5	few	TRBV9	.	CASSRSAGNQPQHF	TGTGCCAGCAGCCGCTCGGCTGGCAATCAGCCCCAGCATTTT
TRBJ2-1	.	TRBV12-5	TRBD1	CASGLGDRPYNEQFF	TGTGCTAGTGGTTTGGGGGACAGACCCTACAATGAGCAGTTCTTC
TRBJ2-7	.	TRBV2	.	CASSDESPGFYEQYF	TGTGCCAGCAGTGATGAAAGCCCGGGTTTTTACGAGCAGTACTTC
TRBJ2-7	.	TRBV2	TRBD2	CASSKRGLAYSYEQYF	TGTGCCAGCAGTAAAAGGGGACTAGCGTACTCCTACGAGCAGTACTTC
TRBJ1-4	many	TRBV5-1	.	CASSLRTNEKLFF	TGCGCCAGCAGCTTGCGGACTAATGAAAAACTGTTTTTT
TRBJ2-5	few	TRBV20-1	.	CSARTGRETQYF	TGCAGTGCTAGAACTGGGAGGGAGACCCAGTACTTC
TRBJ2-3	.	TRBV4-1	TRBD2	CASSHILGTRGDTQYF	TGCGCCAGCAGCCATATACTCGGGACTAGGGGGGATACGCAGTATTTT
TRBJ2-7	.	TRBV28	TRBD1	CASSTARWTGGNEQYF	TGTGCCAGCAGTACCGCGCGTTGGACAGGGGGGAACGAGCAGTACTTC
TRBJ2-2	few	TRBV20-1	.	CSASGGPNTGELFF	TGCAGTGCTAGCGGGGGGCCGAACACCGGGGAGCTGTTTTTT
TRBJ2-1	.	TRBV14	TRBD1	CASSQGGTGANEQFF	TGTGCCAGCAGCCAAGGCGGGACAGGGGCCAATGAGCAGTTCTTC
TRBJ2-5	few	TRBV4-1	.	CASSHWEETQYF	TGCGCCAGCAGCCATTGGGAAGAGACCCAGTACTTC
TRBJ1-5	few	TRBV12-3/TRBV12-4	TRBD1	CASSYAGAGGQPQHF	TGTGCCAGCAGTTACGCGGGGGCAGGGGGTCAGCCCCAGCATTTT
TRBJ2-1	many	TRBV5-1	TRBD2	CASSLTGGPGENEQFF	TGCGCCAGCAGCTTGACGGGAGGCCCGGGTGAGAATGAGCAGTTCTTC
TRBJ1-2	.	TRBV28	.	CASTHSPDIYGYTF	TGTGCCAGCACCCACTCCCCAGACATCTATGGCTACACCTTC
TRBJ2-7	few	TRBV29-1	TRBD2	CSVEAPSETSGEQYF	TGCAGCGTTGAAGCTCCTTCTGAGACTAGCGGCGAGCAGTACTTC
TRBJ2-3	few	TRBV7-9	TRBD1	CATPLRGRGRDTQYF	TGTGCCACCCCACTTAGAGGCAGGGGGCGAGATACGCAGTATTTT